The rows below give T cell receptor beta chains drawn from one sample of a study of response to subunit inactivated influenza vaccine. TCRdb itself ran the RT-PCR reads through MiXCR, one entry per CDR3 protein. The sample records around 530,000 distinct CDR3 sequences, 12% being singletons. The material sequenced was PBMCs from blood, taken on the day of vaccination. All receptors derive from a man aged 50 to 60 who received an inactivated influenza vaccine. The CDR3 runs from the conserved cysteine through the conserved F or W. The order of the fields is V gene, clone size, D gene, J gene, CDR3 protein, CDR3 DNA. The D gene is left open where the match is weak. Clone size appears in some rows only: once, few, many, or a class for an expanded clone.

>TRBV10-3|NA|TRBD2|TRBJ2-7
CAISESVVVGGVSYEQYF
TGTGCCATCAGTGAGTCGGTGGTGGTCGGGGGGGTCTCCTACGAGCAGTACTTC
>TRBV12-3/TRBV12-4|NA|NA|TRBJ2-2
CASSLNRLSTGELFF
TGTGCCAGCAGTTTAAACAGGTTAAGCACCGGGGAGCTGTTTTTT
>TRBV12-3/TRBV12-4|many|TRBD1|TRBJ2-7
CASSPGQGASYEQYF
TGTGCCAGCAGTCCTGGACAGGGGGCTTCGTACGAGCAGTACTTC
>TRBV14|few|NA|TRBJ2-3
CASSFLGDTQYF
TGTGCCAGCAGCTTTTTAGGGGATACGCAGTATTTT
>TRBV10-3|NA|NA|TRBJ1-1
CAISDSVSMNTEAFF
TGTGCCATCAGTGATTCTGTGTCGATGAACACTGAAGCTTTCTTT
>TRBV4-1|few|TRBD1|TRBJ2-7
CASSQVETGIYEQYF
TGCGCCAGCAGCCAAGTTGAGACAGGGATTTACGAGCAGTACTTC
>TRBV5-1|many|TRBD2|TRBJ2-1
CASSLDAALGLAVYNEQFF
TGCGCCAGCAGCCTTGACGCAGCACTAGGACTAGCGGTCTACAATGAGCAGTTCTTC
>TRBV18|few|NA|TRBJ2-7
CASSPPPGTYEQYF
TGTGCCAGCTCACCACCCCCAGGGACCTACGAGCAGTACTTC
>TRBV4-3|NA|NA|TRBJ1-3
CASSQGSGVLNTIYF
TGCGCCAGCAGCCAAGGGTCTGGGGTCTTGAACACCATATATTTT
>TRBV4-3|few|TRBD2|TRBJ2-1
CASSQDGTRLREQFF
TGCGCCAGCAGCCAAGATGGGACTAGGCTTCGAGAGCAGTTCTTC
>TRBV5-1|many|TRBD2|TRBJ2-1
CASSLTLAGESYNEQFF
TGCGCCAGCAGCTTGACTCTAGCGGGAGAATCCTACAATGAGCAGTTCTTC
>TRBV5-4|NA|NA|TRBJ1-4
CASSFFNEKLFF
TGTGCCAGCAGCTTTTTTAATGAAAAACTGTTTTTT
>TRBV11-2|few|TRBD1|TRBJ2-2
CASSLQGVQTRAGELFF
TGTGCCAGCAGCTTACAGGGGGTCCAGACGAGGGCCGGGGAGCTGTTTTTT
>TRBV10-3|few|NA|TRBJ1-4
CAISEDVSTNEKLFF
TGTGCCATCAGTGAGGACGTTTCAACTAATGAAAAACTGTTTTTT
>TRBV20-1|NA|NA|TRBJ2-3
CSARVLGPTDTQYF
TGCAGTGCTAGAGTGTTAGGGCCCACAGATACGCAGTATTTT
>TRBV28|many|NA|TRBJ2-2
CASYGYPNTGELFF
TGTGCCAGCTACGGGTATCCGAACACCGGGGAGCTGTTTTTT
>TRBV6-1|NA|NA|TRBJ1-4
CATRETWSTTNEKLFF
TGTGCCACCCGGGAGACGTGGTCCACAACTAATGAAAAACTGTTTTTT
>TRBV29-1|few|TRBD2|TRBJ2-5
CSVEGLAGQPSWETQYF
TGCAGCGTTGAAGGACTAGCGGGACAACCTAGTTGGGAGACCCAGTACTTC
>TRBV2|NA|NA|TRBJ2-5
CASSPPGAPISAYF
TGTGCCAGCAGTCCTCCGGGGGCTCCGATCAGCGCATACTTC
>TRBV20-1|NA|NA|TRBJ2-7
CSARALSTGVSYEQYF
TGCAGTGCTAGGGCCTTGAGTACGGGGGTTTCCTACGAGCAGTACTTC
>TRBV28|once|TRBD2|TRBJ2-1
CASSFLGLAGVGEQFF
TGTGCCAGCAGTTTTTTGGGACTAGCGGGAGTTGGTGAGCAGTTCTTC
>TRBV7-2|many|TRBD1|TRBJ1-1
CASSLSQGANTEAFF
TGTGCCAGCAGCTTATCCCAGGGGGCGAACACTGAAGCTTTCTTT
>TRBV20-1|NA|NA|TRBJ1-6
CSARLGGSSYNSPLHF
TGCAGTGCTAGGCTAGGGGGGTCGTCCTATAATTCACCCCTCCACTTT
>TRBV20-1|few|NA|TRBJ1-1
CSARKQAMNTEAFF
TGCAGTGCTAGAAAACAGGCCATGAACACTGAAGCTTTCTTT
>TRBV12-5|many|TRBD1|TRBJ2-1
CASGLIGQGSEQFF
TGTGCTAGTGGTTTGATAGGACAGGGGAGTGAGCAGTTCTTC
>TRBV5-5|NA|NA|TRBJ2-5
CASSGTPTEETQYF
TGTGCCAGCAGCGGGACTCCGACGGAAGAGACCCAGTACTTC
>TRBV7-9|few|TRBD2|TRBJ2-1
CASSGGLAGKLLNEQFF
TGTGCCAGCAGCGGAGGACTAGCGGGGAAACTCTTAAATGAGCAGTTCTTC
>TRBV9|few|NA|TRBJ1-1
CASSVAPLGAEAFF
TGTGCCAGCAGCGTTGCCCCCCTCGGGGCTGAAGCTTTCTTT
>TRBV7-2|few|TRBD2|TRBJ2-7
CASSASRVLAGGEQYF
TGTGCCAGCAGCGCAAGTAGGGTGCTAGCGGGAGGCGAGCAGTACTTC
>TRBV6-1|few|NA|TRBJ2-5
CASRGGPPPGTQYF
TGTGCCAGCAGAGGGGGGCCCCCTCCGGGGACCCAGTACTTC
>TRBV29-1|NA|NA|TRBJ2-3
CSVYNLGSTQYF
TGCAGCGTCTACAATCTGGGGAGTACGCAGTATTTT
>TRBV12-3/TRBV12-4|many|NA|TRBJ2-2
CASSPGRANTGELFF
TGTGCCAGCAGTCCCGGGAGAGCGAACACCGGGGAGCTGTTTTTT
>TRBV7-9|NA|NA|TRBJ2-3
CASRRTDTDTQYF
TGTGCCAGCAGGAGGACTGACACAGATACGCAGTATTTT
>TRBV4-1|few|NA|TRBJ2-3
CASSQDLSDTQYF
TGCGCCAGCAGCCAAGATTTGTCAGATACGCAGTATTTT
>TRBV29-1|NA|NA|TRBJ2-7
CSVGDNPYEQYF
TGCAGCGTTGGGGACAATCCCTACGAGCAGTACTTC
>TRBV24-1|NA|TRBD2|TRBJ2-2
CATSDLGGSDGDGELFF
TGTGCCACCAGTGATTTAGGCGGGAGTGACGGAGACGGGGAGCTGTTTTTT
>TRBV2|NA|TRBD2|TRBJ2-1
CASSIGLAGTQFF
TGTGCCAGCAGTATCGGACTAGCGGGAACCCAGTTCTTC
>TRBV7-2|NA|NA|TRBJ2-7
CASSLDSNEQYF
TGTGCCAGCAGCTTAGACAGTAACGAGCAGTACTTC
>TRBV29-1|many|TRBD2|TRBJ2-3
CSVEGLVGIRDTQYF
TGCAGCGTTGAGGGACTAGTAGGGATCCGAGATACGCAGTATTTT
>TRBV7-2|NA|NA|TRBJ1-3
CASSSGLAGGSGNTIYF
TGTGCCAGCAGCTCGGGACTGGCTGGAGGCTCTGGAAACACCATATATTTT
>TRBV12-3/TRBV12-4|many|NA|TRBJ1-5
CASRKESNQPQHF
TGTGCCAGCAGAAAGGAAAGCAATCAGCCCCAGCATTTT
>TRBV18|NA|NA|TRBJ2-5
CASSPRSGRETQYF
TGTGCCAGCTCACCACGGTCAGGGCGTGAGACCCAGTACTTC
>TRBV6-1|NA|NA|TRBJ2-7
CASFGGFSNRGAYEQYF
TGTGCCAGCTTTGGTGGCTTTTCGAACCGGGGCGCCTACGAGCAGTACTTC
>TRBV29-1|many|TRBD2|TRBJ2-3
CSVTSGNADTQYF
TGCAGCGTTACTAGCGGGAATGCAGATACGCAGTATTTT
>TRBV7-2|few|NA|TRBJ1-6
CASSLALPERINSPLHF
TGTGCCAGCAGCTTAGCGCTGCCTGAACGGATTAATTCACCCCTCCACTTT
>TRBV12-3/TRBV12-4|many|TRBD1|TRBJ2-7
CASSPIGTGSYEQYF
TGTGCCAGCAGTCCGATCGGGACAGGTTCCTACGAGCAGTACTTC
>TRBV5-1|many|NA|TRBJ1-3
CASSLAVGNTIYF
TGCGCCAGCAGCTTGGCGGTTGGAAACACCATATATTTT
>TRBV4-2|NA|TRBD1|TRBJ2-1
CASSLRTGSDEQFF
TGTGCCAGCAGCCTACGGACAGGGTCGGATGAGCAGTTCTTC
>TRBV10-3|few|TRBD1|TRBJ2-5
CAISRTGEETQYF
TGTGCCATCAGCCGGACAGGGGAAGAGACCCAGTACTTC
>TRBV7-9|NA|TRBD1|TRBJ2-2
CASSLGVTGTGELFF
TGTGCCAGCAGCTTAGGTGTGACAGGGACCGGGGAGCTGTTTTTT
>TRBV15|NA|TRBD1|TRBJ2-1
CATSTTAGGTGYNEQFF
TGTGCCACCAGCACCACTGCCGGCGGGACAGGCTACAATGAGCAGTTCTTC
>TRBV3-1|once|TRBD1|TRBJ2-3
CASSQGGQVFLPDTQYF
TGTGCCAGCAGCCAAGGTGGACAGGTATTTCTACCAGATACGCAGTATTTT
>TRBV20-1|many|NA|TRBJ2-1
CSARGSSRGIYNEQFF
TGCAGTGCTAGAGGTTCGAGCAGAGGGATCTACAATGAGCAGTTCTTC
>TRBV6-5|NA|NA|TRBJ2-7
CASSYSWEISYEQYF
TGTGCCAGCAGTTACTCGTGGGAAATCTCCTACGAGCAGTACTTC
>TRBV4-3|few|NA|TRBJ2-2
CASSQDGRRGGELFF
TGCGCCAGCAGCCAAGATGGAAGGAGAGGCGGGGAGCTGTTTTTT